This TCR beta chain appears in the sequencing data of a study of blood T cell repertoires in COVID-19. Profiled with immunoSEQ multiplex PCR; TCRdb holds only in-frame clones, not every one. The sample consists of under 200,000 clones, around 83% of them appearing once. Germline CDR1 KGHSH, CDR2 LQKENI. The CDR3 extends over 13 amino acids. V was clipped by 3 bases and J by 1 base, with 6 bases between them. Remarks on this clone: The sample holds other DNA sequences that translate to the same CDR3.

V usage is TRBV18 and J usage is TRBJ1-2; maybe TRBD1 (5 bases). Sequenced material: peripheral blood. This TCR derives from a woman between 50 and 59 years old with COVID-19, enrolled during active disease. The CDR3 bases are TGTGCCAGCTCACCTGACAGTAACTATGGCTACACCTTC. Translating it yields CASSPDSNYGYTF.